The clone carrying this T cell receptor (beta chain) appeared a few times. What it recognizes is unknown. The source of the sample is a study of T cell repertoires in ileal Crohn's disease. Study results and caveats: All patients with clonality above 26.8% had endoscopic recurrence.

Assay used: immunoSEQ multiplex PCR; TCRdb lists only in-frame clones, some missing. Of around 5,600 clones listed, approximately 85% are singletons. The CDR3 totals 16 residues. In germline, CDR1 is SGHTA, CDR2 FQGNSA. V dropped 2 bases and J dropped 1; count of bases not matched to a gene: 8. Eligibility required adulthood, ileal or ileocolonic Crohn's disease and indicated ileocolonic resection. The chain has TRBV7-2 and TRBJ2-7; 7 positions agree with TRBD2. Source material: ileal tissue. This sequence originates from an adult with Crohn's disease. The CDR3 bases are TGTGCCAGCAGCTTACGCGGGGGAGCTCCGTCCTACGAGCAGTACTTC. Translation gives CASSLRGGAPSYEQYF.